One sample yielded the 3 T cell receptor beta chains listed below, sequenced in a study of cytomegalovirus exposure and HLA in healthy donors. Primers included in the PCR were 60 Vbeta and 13 Jbeta primers. This table comes from immunoSEQ multiplex PCR, and its TCRdb copy is limited to in-frame clones, with some not included. The table lists about 140,000 clones, about three quarters of them singletons. The specimen was PBMCs. The receptors come from a female donor in good health and CMV-seronegative.

This rearrangement joins TRBV5-1 to TRBJ2-2, with 8 nucleotides matching TRBD2. The V and J ends lost 2 bases and 1 base, in that order; junction bases with no gene match: 4. CDR1 and CDR2 from the germline V gene are SGHRS and YFSETQ. This CDR3 is 16 amino acids long. CDR3 DNA: TGCGCCAGCAGCTTCCTAGCGGGTGAGAACACCGGGGAGCTGTTTTTT. It translates to CASSFLAGENTGELFF.

The CDR3 coding sequence is TGTGCTAGTGGTTTGTATCGAGGGACAGGTAATTCACCCCTCCACTTT. It translates to CASGLYRGTGNSPLHF. The chain has TRBV12-5 and TRBJ1-6, with 8 bases identical to TRBD1. This CDR3 spans 16 amino acids. With V trimmed by 2 bases and J by 6 bases, 6 bases remained unmatched. Germline CDR1 LGHNT, CDR2 FRNRAP.

The chain links TRBV27 to TRBJ2-5; 9 bases are a match to TRBD2. The CDR3 runs 16 residues. Losses at the gene ends were 5 bases for V and 4 bases for J; bases not matched to a gene: 11. From germline, CDR1 is MNHEY and CDR2 SMNVEV (reference sequence). The CDR3 here is CASSLSAGAGGETQYF. DNA for the CDR3: TGTGCCAGCAGTCTGTCAGCGGGAGCGGGAGGAGAGACCCAGTACTTC.